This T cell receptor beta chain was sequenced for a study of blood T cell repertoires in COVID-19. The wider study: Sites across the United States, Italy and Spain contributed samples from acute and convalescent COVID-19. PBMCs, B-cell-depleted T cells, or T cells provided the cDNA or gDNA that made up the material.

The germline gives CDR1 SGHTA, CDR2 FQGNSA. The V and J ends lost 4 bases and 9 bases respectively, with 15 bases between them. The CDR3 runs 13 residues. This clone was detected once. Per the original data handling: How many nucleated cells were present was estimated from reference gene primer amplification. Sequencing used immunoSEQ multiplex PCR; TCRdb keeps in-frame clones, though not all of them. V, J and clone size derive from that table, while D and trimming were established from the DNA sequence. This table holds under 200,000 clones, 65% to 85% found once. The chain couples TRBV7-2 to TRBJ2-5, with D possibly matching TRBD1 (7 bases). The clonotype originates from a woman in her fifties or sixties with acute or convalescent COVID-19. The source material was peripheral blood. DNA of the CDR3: TGTGCCAGCAGCTCAGGGGGGCCTGGCGCCCAGTACTTC. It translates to CASSSGGPGAQYF. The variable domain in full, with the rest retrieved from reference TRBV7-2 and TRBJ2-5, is GAGVSQSPSNKVTEKGKDVELRCDPISGHTALYWYRQSLGQGLEFLIYFQGNSAPDKSGLPSDRFSAERTGGSVSTLTIQRTQQEDSAVYLCASSSGGPGAQYFGPGTRLLVL.